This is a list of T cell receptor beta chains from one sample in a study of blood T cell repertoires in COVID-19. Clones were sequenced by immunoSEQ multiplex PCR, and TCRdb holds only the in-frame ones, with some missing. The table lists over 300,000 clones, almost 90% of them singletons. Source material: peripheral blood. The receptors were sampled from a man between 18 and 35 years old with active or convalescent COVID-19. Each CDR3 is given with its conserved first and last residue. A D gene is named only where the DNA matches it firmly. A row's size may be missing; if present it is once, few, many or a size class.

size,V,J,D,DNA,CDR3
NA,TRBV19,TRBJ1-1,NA,TGTGCCAGTATGGCGAACACTGAAGCTTTCTTT,CASMANTEAFF
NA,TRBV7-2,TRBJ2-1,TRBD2,TGTGCCAGCTGTCTTAGCGGGGACTTTGAGCAGTTCTTC,CASCLSGDFEQFF
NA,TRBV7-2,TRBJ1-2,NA,TGTGCCAGCAGCTTAGGCCAGGGGTCAAATGGCTACACCTTC,CASSLGQGSNGYTF
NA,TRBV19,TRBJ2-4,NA,TGTGCCAGTAGTGCGGGAACAGCCAAAAACATTCAGTACTTC,CASSAGTAKNIQYF
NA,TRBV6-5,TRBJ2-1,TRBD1,TGTGCCAGCAAACAGGGGCCCTCCTACAATGAGCAGTTCTTC,CASKQGPSYNEQFF
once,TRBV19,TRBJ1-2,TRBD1,TGTGCCAGTAGTATAAAGACAGGGGGGATTGATTACACCTTC,CASSIKTGGIDYTF
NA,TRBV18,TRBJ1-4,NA,TGTGCCAGCTCACTTTCAGCAACTAATGAAAAACTGTTTTTT,CASSLSATNEKLFF
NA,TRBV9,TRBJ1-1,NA,TGTGCCAGCAGCCGTCTCGGCACTGAAGCTTTCTTT,CASSRLGTEAFF
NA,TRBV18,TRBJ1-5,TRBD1,TGTGCCAGCTCACCCGGGACAGGGGTTAGCAATCAGCCCCAGCATTTT,CASSPGTGVSNQPQHF
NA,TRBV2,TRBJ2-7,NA,TGTGCCAGCAGTGAATCGTCCTACGAGCAGTACTTC,CASSESSYEQYF
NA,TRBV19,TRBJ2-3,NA,TGTGCCAGTAGGAGGATCGCTAGCACAGATACGCAGTATTTT,CASRRIASTDTQYF
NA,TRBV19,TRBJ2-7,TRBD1,TGTGCCAGTAGTCTCCGGGACAGGGGCCCCTACGAGCAGTACTTC,CASSLRDRGPYEQYF
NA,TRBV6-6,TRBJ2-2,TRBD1,TGTGCCAGCAGTTACTCGACAGGGATGGGCACCGGGGAGCTGTTTTTT,CASSYSTGMGTGELFF
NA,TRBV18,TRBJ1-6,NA,TGTGCCAGCTCACCACCGCGGGGGAATTCACCCCTCCACTTT,CASSPPRGNSPLHF
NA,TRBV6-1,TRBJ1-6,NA,TGTGCCAGCAGTGCCGGCCGGAGCTCCTATAATTCACCCCTCCACTTT,CASSAGRSSYNSPLHF
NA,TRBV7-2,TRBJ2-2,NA,TGTGCCAGCAGCTTAGACAAAAACACCGGGGAGCTGTTTTTT,CASSLDKNTGELFF
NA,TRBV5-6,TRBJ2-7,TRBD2,TGTGCCAGCAGCTTGGGGACTAGCGGTACCTACGAGCAGTACTTC,CASSLGTSGTYEQYF
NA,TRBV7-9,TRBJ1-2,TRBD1,TGTGCCAGCAGCCAAGGACAGGGGTTCTATGGCTACACCTTC,CASSQGQGFYGYTF
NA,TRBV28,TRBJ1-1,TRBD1,TGTGCCAGCAGTTTGACAGGGCGTGGGAACACTGAAGCTTTCTTT,CASSLTGRGNTEAFF
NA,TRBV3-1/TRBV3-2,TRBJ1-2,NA,TGTGCCAGCAGCCAAGAGTGGTCAGGGTTTGGCTACACCTTC,CASSQEWSGFGYTF
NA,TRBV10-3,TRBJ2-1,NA,TGTGCCATCAGTGAGTCGTTCGACAGGGAGGCCTACAATGAGCAGTTCTTC,CAISESFDREAYNEQFF
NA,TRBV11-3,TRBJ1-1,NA,TGTGCCAGCAGTTCTCATCCGGGGACACCGAACACTGAAGCTTTCTTT,CASSSHPGTPNTEAFF
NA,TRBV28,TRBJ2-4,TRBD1,TGTGCCAGCAGCGACAGGGTTTTTAAGTACTTC,CASSDRVFKYF
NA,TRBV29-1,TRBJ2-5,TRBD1,TGCAGCGGGATGGACAGGGAGGCTTGGAAGACCCAGTACTTC,CSGMDREAWKTQYF
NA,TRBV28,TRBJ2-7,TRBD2,TGTGCCAGCAGTCCTGGACTAGCGGGAGGAAACGAGCAGTACTTC,CASSPGLAGGNEQYF
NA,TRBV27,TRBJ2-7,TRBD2,TGTGCCAGCAGTTTAAGGGGACTAGCGGGAGTTTACTACGAGCAGTACTTC,CASSLRGLAGVYYEQYF
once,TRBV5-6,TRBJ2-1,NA,TGTGCCAGCAGCTTGTACGGTGAGCAGTTCTTC,CASSLYGEQFF
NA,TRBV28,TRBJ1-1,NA,TGTGCCAGCAGTTCTTGGACAGCCAATTTGAACACTGAAGCTTTCTTT,CASSSWTANLNTEAFF
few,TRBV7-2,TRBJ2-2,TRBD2,TGTGCCAGCAGCTCAAAAGCGACTAGCGGTTTGGGGAACACCGGGGAGCTGTTTTTT,CASSSKATSGLGNTGELFF